This note documents a single TCR beta chain sequence. This PCR relied on a set of 60 Vbeta primers and 13 Jbeta primers. Data came from immunoSEQ multiplex PCR; TCRdb stores just in-frame clones and leaves some out. The sample records 130,000 or so clones, about two thirds being singletons. The sample originates from a study of cytomegalovirus exposure and HLA in healthy donors. After removal of 6 bases from V and 8 bases from J, the junction contained 11 bases not matched to a gene. Germline V lookup: CDR1 MNHEY, CDR2 SMNVEV (reference sequence). This CDR3 contains 15 residues. Sequenced sample: PBMCs. The chain is built from TRBV27 and TRBJ2-2; 8 bases line up with TRBD1. The TCR sequence derives from a man aged 35-49 years in good health and CMV-seropositive. CDR3 nucleotides: TGTGCCAGCAGGATGGGACAGGCCCCTACTGGGGAGCTGTTTTTT. Amino acids: CASRMGQAPTGELFF.